This TCR beta chain was recovered during a study of vaccination and CD4 T cells after COVID-19. Overall study: Typically, post-vaccine samples were obtained a median about 79 days after dose two, within a range of 14 to 241. General study findings and limits: Relatively small numbers of convalescent patients were studied, with no early post-infection timepoints included.

This CDR3 comprises 16 residues. Unmatched junction bases numbered 10, after V lost 8 bases and J lost 5 bases. The germline CDR1 and CDR2 sequences are SGHTA and FQGNSA. Once obtained from cultured CD4+ T cells, the DNA was sequenced using the Oncomine TCR Beta short-read assay. TCRdb passed the PCR reads through MiXCR, listing each CDR3 protein once. Among more than 13,000 distinct CDR3 sequences listed, 21% were seen once. A remark on this clonotype: The antigen is undetermined.

The treatment was: 10-day PBMC culture with coronavirus spike peptide pools or control peptides (ViraFEST assay). Healthy vaccine recipients had no prior SARS-CoV-2 infection, shown by negative nucleocapsid antibodies before and after vaccination. The chain uses TRBV7-2 and TRBJ2-5; 14 nucleotides align to TRBD2. The sample consisted of CD4+ T cells from blood, cultured in vitro, taken before SARS-CoV-2 vaccination. The receptor was derived from a human donor who received a COVID-19 vaccine. Here the CDR3 DNA reads TGTGCCAGCCGTTGGCGGACTAGCGGGGGGATGGAGACCCAGTACTTC. This sequence encodes CASRWRTSGGMETQYF.